This T cell receptor (beta chain) was identified in a study of neurological immune-mediated disorders. This CDR3 is 13 amino acids long. The V gene's germline CDR1 is SQVTM and CDR2 ANQGSEA. Trimming cost V 6 bases and J 2 bases, with 14 bases left between them. This clonotype was picked up many times. Its antigen is undetermined. Overall study findings and caveats: CDR3 amino acid sequences of expanded clones were not shared across subjects, a result suggesting private repertoires in all groups. With the multiple sclerosis repertoire cluster, none of the clinical or MRI features showed an association. In HTLV-1-associated myelopathy, TCR clonal expansion was greatest, whereas multiple sclerosis had the least, falling below healthy controls.

TCRdb fed the 5' RACE reads into MiXCR, producing one record per CDR3 protein. The sample contains about 52,000 distinct CDR3 sequences, 3.8% of which appear only once. What was sequenced was PBMCs. The source of this sequence is a man aged 60 to 69 with multiple sclerosis. The genes are TRBV29-1 and TRBJ2-7, with D possibly TRBD2 on 6 matching bases. CDR3 sequence (DNA): TGCAGCGTCCGAGGCGGGGCCACCTACGAGCAGTACTTC. Translated, it gives CSVRGGATYEQYF.